The T cell receptor (beta chain) under discussion was sequenced for a study of blood T cell repertoires in COVID-19. The overall study: The study drew acute and convalescent COVID-19 samples from the United States, Italy and Spain. From T cells, B-cell-depleted T cells, or PBMCs came the material, which was cDNA or gDNA.

The V gene's germline CDR1 is SGHNT and CDR2 YYREEE (reference sequence). The CDR3 consists of 18 residues. V dropped 4 bases and J dropped 2; count of bases not matched to a gene: 8. Followed longitudinally, the Seattle patients had been enrolled during active infection. Study processing details: Amplification from reference gene primers served as the basis for estimated nucleated cell counts. Sequenced by immunoSEQ multiplex PCR; TCRdb stores in-frame clones only, minus some. That table supplies the V and J calls and clone size; D and trimming were determined from the DNA. This table has a few hundred thousand clones, 84% appearing once.

The rearrangement uses TRBV5-4 and TRBJ2-3, with 15 bases identical to TRBD2. Sequencing was carried out using peripheral blood. The origin of this receptor is a woman older than 75 with COVID-19, enrolled during active disease. CDR3 residues: CASSLGTSGGTSTDTQYF. Here the CDR3 DNA reads TGTGCCAGCAGCCTCGGGACTAGCGGGGGGACATCCACAGATACGCAGTATTTT.